A single sample gave rise to the 29 T cell receptor beta chains below, sequenced in a study of shared clonotypes between healthy human individuals. Data came from immunoSEQ multiplex PCR; TCRdb stores just in-frame clones and leaves some out. The sample lists more than 400,000 clones, roughly 95% occurring once. Sequenced sample: naive CD4+ T cells sorted from blood. Indicated subset: CD45RA+ positively selected. The receptors were gathered from a woman aged 25-40 years in good health.

V usage is TRBV2 and J usage is TRBJ2-2; tentative D call: TRBD2 (5 bases). V was trimmed by 7 bases and J by 6 bases, leaving 18 bases between them. Germline CDR1 and CDR2: SNHLY and FYNNEI. The CDR3 is 15 residues long. The CDR3 DNA sequence: TGTGCCAGCATTAAAAACAATCGACTACCCGGGGAGCTGTTTTTT. Protein product: CASIKNNRLPGELFF.

This sequence joins TRBV30 and TRBJ2-1, with D possibly being TRBD2 (6 bases). Looked up from germline, CDR1 is GTSNPN and CDR2 is SVGIG (reference sequence). V lost 3 bases, J lost 4 bases, and 7 bases lay in between. The CDR3 is 12 amino acids. The CDR3 sequence: CAWSGTYNEQFF. The CDR3 DNA reads as TGTGCCTGGAGCGGGACTTACAATGAGCAGTTCTTC.

The chain links TRBV6-1 to TRBJ1-2; perhaps TRBD1 as D (5 bases). V was cut by 1 base and J by 4 bases, with 13 bases left in between. The CDR3 runs 15 residues. Germline V gene data show CDR1 as MNHNS and CDR2 as SASEGT. The CDR3 DNA sequence: TGTGCCAGCAGTGAAGTACCCTACGACAGCTATGGCTACACCTTC. Encoded protein: CASSEVPYDSYGYTF.

This chain uses TRBV11-3 with TRBJ2-1; possible D gene TRBD1, 5 bases. Trimming shortened V by 2 bases and J by 10 bases, and 12 bases separated the two germline ends. Germline lookup yields CDR1 SGHNT and CDR2 YENEEA. The CDR3 sequence is 13 residues long. CDR3 loop: CASSLQGSGEQFF. The DNA of the CDR3 is TGTGCCAGCAGCTTACAGGGCTCCGGGGAGCAGTTCTTC.

This chain connects TRBV9 to TRBJ2-3; 11 bases agree with TRBD2. Trimming at V came to 0 bases and at J to 6 bases, leaving 6 bases not matched to a gene. The CDR3 extends over 16 amino acids. CDR1 is SGDLS and CDR2 is YYNGEE in the germline V gene. CDR3 loop: CASSVGLAGWGDTQYF. The CDR3 nucleotides are TGTGCCAGCAGCGTAGGACTAGCGGGATGGGGCGATACGCAGTATTTT.

This chain links TRBV19 with TRBJ2-7; TRBD2 aligns across 7 bases. V lost 3 bases to trimming and J lost 1 base; unmatched junction nucleotides: 0. Per the germline V gene, CDR1 is LNHDA and CDR2 is SQIVND (reference sequence). The CDR3 totals 13 residues. CDR3 bases: TGTGCCAGTAGTATGCGGGAGTCCTACGAGCAGTACTTC. This translates into CASSMRESYEQYF.

The chain carries TRBV5-8 and TRBJ2-3; possibly TRBD2 for D (5 bases). V was shortened by 4 bases and J by 5 bases, with 5 bases between the two germline ends. CDR1 is SGHTS and CDR2 is YDEGEE in the germline V gene. The CDR3 runs to 11 residues. The CDR3 protein is CASSRGDTQYF. In DNA form, the CDR3 reads TGTGCCAGCAGCCGGGGAGATACGCAGTATTTT.

V gene TRBV6-1 combines with J gene TRBJ2-7; D remains ambiguous. The CDR3 consists of 14 residues. CDR1 and CDR2 from the germline V gene are MNHNS and SASEGT. Trimming removed 5 bases from V and 1 base from J, with 12 bases in between. This CDR3 reads CASSPMQGSYEQYF. CDR3 coding DNA: TGTGCCAGCAGTCCCATGCAAGGGTCCTACGAGCAGTACTTC.

This clone has a single count. The CDR3 nucleotides are TGTGCCAGCAGCCTCCGGGGCCTACCCGAGCAGTACTTC. Encoded protein: CASSLRGLPEQYF. The chain joins TRBV7-9 to TRBJ2-7; the D gene could be TRBD1 or TRBD2 (5 bases each). This CDR3 comprises 13 residues. The V gene's germline CDR1 is SEHNR and CDR2 FQNEAQ (reference sequence). V gave up 5 bases and J gave up 6 bases, with 14 bases separating them.

The CDR3 DNA sequence: TGTGCCAGCAGCCTCCAGCGGTACTTC. This encodes CASSLQRYF. The genes are TRBV5-8 and TRBJ2-7; D call uncertain. The CDR3 contains 9 residues. The V end was cut by 4 bases, the J end by 12 bases, with 8 bases between. Per the germline V gene, CDR1 is SGHTS and CDR2 is YDEGEE.

The V and J genes are TRBV6-5 and TRBJ2-7, with 13 bases matching TRBD2. The V gene end was trimmed by 6 bases and the J gene end by 6 bases; junction bases not matched to a gene: 5. This CDR3 comprises 14 residues. CDR1 and CDR2 (germline): MNHEY, SVGAGI. This chain's CDR3 is CASSGLAGVGEQYF. The DNA of the CDR3 is TGTGCCAGCAGCGGACTAGCGGGAGTCGGCGAGCAGTACTTC.

The genes are TRBV28 and TRBJ2-7; 11 bases line up with TRBD2. The germline V gene encodes CDR1 MDHEN and CDR2 SYDVKM. CDR3 size: 16 residues. V gave up 7 bases and J gave up 0 bases; unmatched junction bases: 8. The CDR3 bases are TGTGCCAGCACTCCTATGACTAGCGGGACCTCCTACGAGCAGTACTTC. Translating gives CASTPMTSGTSYEQYF.

This chain uses TRBV7-8 with TRBJ1-4, with 7 nucleotides matching TRBD1. Germline CDR1 and CDR2: SGHVS and FQNEAQ. V lost 5 bases to trimming and J lost 4 bases; unmatched junction nucleotides: 7. This CDR3 has 15 residues. CDR3 coding DNA: TGTGCCAGCAGCCGCGAGGGACAGCTTAATGAAAAACTGTTTTTT. This codes for CASSREGQLNEKLFF. Full variable domain (rest looked up from reference TRBV7-8 and TRBJ1-4): GAGVSQSPRYKVAKRGQDVALRCDPISGHVSLFWYQQALGQGPEFLTYFQNEAQLDKSGLPSDRFFAERPEGSVSTLKIQRTQQEDSAVYLCASSREGQLNEKLFFGSGTQLSVL.

This chain uses TRBV19 with TRBJ1-5; no clear D. The germline V and J ends were trimmed by 3 bases and 11 bases, with 11 bases remaining between them. CDR1 and CDR2 from the germline V gene are LNHDA and SQIVND (reference sequence). The CDR3 runs 12 residues. This CDR3 is CASSMGGLAQHF. As DNA, the CDR3 is TGTGCCAGTAGTATGGGCGGACTGGCCCAGCATTTT. Complete variable domain (other parts from reference TRBV19 and TRBJ1-5): DGGITQSPKYLFRKEGQNVTLSCEQNLNHDAMYWYRQDPGQGLRLIYYSQIVNDFQKGDIAEGYSVSREKKESFPLTVTSAQKNPTAFYLCASSMGGLAQHFGDGTRLSIL.

The CDR3, as DNA: TGCAGTGCTAGAGGGACAGATGGCTACACCTTC. Amino acids: CSARGTDGYTF. The gene calls are TRBV20-1 and TRBJ1-2; tentatively, D is TRBD1 (6 bases). The ends were cut back, 1 base at V and 6 bases at J, with 6 bases in the middle. The CDR3 has 11 residues. Per germline, CDR1 DFQATT and CDR2 SNEGSKA (reference sequence).

Here the CDR3 reads CASSAWTGVHNEQFF. The CDR3 DNA follows: TGTGCCAGTAGTGCTTGGACAGGGGTGCACAATGAGCAGTTCTTC. The chain is built from TRBV19 and TRBJ2-1, with 9 positions matching TRBD1. CDR1 and CDR2 (germline): LNHDA, SQIVND (reference sequence). V lost 5 bases and J lost 5; bases outside the gene matches: 7. The CDR3 loop spans 15 amino acids.

The sample holds one count of this clone. The chain employs TRBV11-2 and TRBJ2-7, with D perhaps TRBD2 (6 bases). Deletions cut 3 bases from V and 2 bases from J, with 14 bases between. This CDR3 comprises 15 residues. Looked up from germline, CDR1 is SGHAT and CDR2 is FQNNGV. The CDR3 spells CASSFRGRGAYEQYF. CDR3 coding DNA: TGTGCCAGCAGCTTTCGGGGGAGAGGTGCCTACGAGCAGTACTTC.

V is TRBV11-3 and J is TRBJ2-5, with D perhaps being TRBD1 or TRBD2 (5 bases each). CDR1 is SGHNT and CDR2 is YENEEA in the germline V gene. Deletions cut 1 base from V and 5 bases from J, with 14 bases between. The CDR3 contains 15 residues. The CDR3 region has the DNA TGTGCCAGCAGCTTAGTCGGGACCCAGGACGAGACCCAGTACTTC. Its protein product is CASSLVGTQDETQYF.

This clone appeared a single time. This chain joins TRBV28 and TRBJ2-4, with TRBD2 matching 7 bases. Trimming took 4 bases from V and 6 from J; bases not matched to a gene: 0. The CDR3 is made up of 12 amino acids. From germline, CDR1 is MDHEN and CDR2 SYDVKM. The CDR3 is CASSWGGNIQYF. The CDR3 DNA is TGTGCCAGCAGTTGGGGGGGAAACATTCAGTACTTC.

The rearrangement uses TRBV11-2 and TRBJ2-7; 13 nucleotides match TRBD2. V gave up 5 bases and J gave up 4 bases; unmatched junction bases: 14. Germline CDR1 reads SGHAT; CDR2 reads FQNNGV. This CDR3 has 18 amino acids. The DNA of the CDR3 is TGTGCCAGCAGCCCGCTAACTAGCGGGAGGGCCTCGAGGTACGAGCAGTACTTC. It yields the protein CASSPLTSGRASRYEQYF.

This rearrangement joins TRBV28 to TRBJ1-1; 7 bases fit TRBD1. Trimming removed 8 bases from V and 3 bases from J; junction bases left unmatched: 15. Germline V gene data show CDR1 as MDHEN and CDR2 as SYDVKM. The CDR3 extends over 16 amino acids. DNA of the CDR3: TGTGCCAGCTACACCCCCGCAGGGGGGCGGGACACTGAAGCTTTCTTT. It codes for CASYTPAGGRDTEAFF.

V and J are TRBV5-1 and TRBJ2-1, with a tentative D call TRBD2 (6 bases). Germline V gene sequence: CDR1 SGHRS, CDR2 YFSETQ. The CDR3 runs 15 residues. V was pared by 2 bases and J by 12 bases, with 21 bases between. In DNA form, the CDR3 reads TGCGCCAGCAGCTTTGGGGTTGCGGGACCCCCTGTGCAGTTCTTC. It codes for CASSFGVAGPPVQFF.

The chain combines TRBV5-5 with TRBJ1-4, with D perhaps TRBD1 (5 bases). Per germline, CDR1 SGHKS and CDR2 YYEKEE (reference sequence). V shed 5 bases and J shed 8 bases, with 16 bases lying between them. The CDR3 has 14 amino acids. This CDR3 is CASSRRRGEEKLFF. Written as DNA, the CDR3 is TGTGCCAGCAGTCGGCGGAGGGGCGAGGAAAAACTGTTTTTT.

This clone appeared once. The J gene is TRBJ1-5, the V gene TRBV4-1; 7 nucleotides agree with TRBD1. With V trimmed by 3 bases and J by 5 bases, 4 bases remained unmatched. Germline CDR1 and CDR2: MGHRA and YSYEKL. This CDR3 contains 14 residues. The CDR3 spells CASSHEQGYQPQHF. DNA of the CDR3: TGCGCCAGCAGCCACGAACAGGGGTATCAGCCCCAGCATTTT.

V usage is TRBV28 and J usage is TRBJ2-5; D is undetermined. CDR1 and CDR2 from the germline V gene are MDHEN and SYDVKM. Trimming cost V 2 bases and J 5 bases, with 9 bases left between them. CDR3 size: 13 residues. The chain's CDR3 is CASSLSQRETQYF. In nucleotides, the CDR3 is TGTGCCAGCAGTTTAAGTCAAAGGGAGACCCAGTACTTC.

The chain carries TRBV4-1 and TRBJ2-2; maybe TRBD2 (5 bases). V lost 1 base and J lost 4, with 16 bases in between. Germline CDR1 reads MGHRA; CDR2 reads YSYEKL. The CDR3 totals 17 residues. CDR3 sequence reads: CASSQGERLRGTGELFF. The CDR3 region has the DNA TGCGCCAGCAGCCAAGGGGAGCGGCTACGTGGCACCGGGGAGCTGTTTTTT.

This chain joins TRBV5-4 and TRBJ2-5; 9 positions agree with TRBD1. J was trimmed by 9 bases and V by 3 bases; bases with no gene match: 15. The CDR3 has 16 amino acids. Germline assignment: CDR1 SGHNT and CDR2 YYREEE (reference sequence). Written as DNA, the CDR3 is TGTGCCAGCAGCTCAGGGACAGGGCCCCGAAAGGGGGCCCAGTACTTC. Translation gives CASSSGTGPRKGAQYF.

The chain couples TRBV30 to TRBJ1-2, with D hard to call. This CDR3 spans 13 amino acids. V was shortened by 0 bases and J by 5 bases, with 10 bases between the two germline ends. In germline, CDR1 is GTSNPN, CDR2 SVGIG (reference sequence). CDR3 protein: CAWSVVLFYGYTF. Written as DNA, the CDR3 is TGTGCCTGGAGTGTGGTCCTATTTTATGGCTACACCTTC. The full variable domain, with the rest looked up from reference TRBV30 and TRBJ1-2, is SQTIHQWPATLVQPVGSPLSLECTVEGTSNPNLYWYRQAAGRGLQLLFYSVGIGQISSEVPQNLSASRPQDRQFILSSKKLLLSDSGFYLCAWSVVLFYGYTFGSGTRLTVV.

This chain's CDR3 is CASSLNRGRVNQETQYF. The CDR3 DNA sequence: TGTGCCAGCAGCTTAAATCGGGGCAGGGTAAACCAAGAGACCCAGTACTTC. This chain links TRBV11-3 with TRBJ2-5; either TRBD1 or TRBD2 may fit D (5 bases each). The CDR3 is 17 amino acids. Germline V gene lookup returns CDR1 SGHNT and CDR2 YENEEA. V gave up 2 bases and J gave up 0 bases, with 16 bases separating them.